A selection of T cell receptor beta chains follows, all from one sample in a study of cytomegalovirus exposure and HLA in healthy donors. Libraries were prepared by immunoSEQ multiplex PCR; TCRdb keeps only in-frame clonotypes and omits some of them. The sample includes tens of thousands of clones. Sample: PBMCs. The receptors were gathered from a woman in her twenties or thirties in good health and CMV-seronegative. Each CDR3 is given with its conserved first and last residue. D genes are given only for firm matches.

>TRBV30|.|TRBJ2-7
TGTGCCTGGAGTGTAGAGGGGGCACTGCGGGGCGAGCAGTACTTC
CAWSVEGALRGEQYF
>TRBV30|.|TRBJ1-2
TGTGCCTGGAGTGTACTAGGATCCAGGAGCTACACCTTC
CAWSVLGSRSYTF
>TRBV7-9|.|TRBJ1-1
TGTGCCAGCAGCCCTCGGGGAGACGCTGCGAACACTGAAGCTTTCTTT
CASSPRGDAANTEAFF
>TRBV7-8|.|TRBJ1-2
TGTGCCAGCAGCTCCAACACGTATGGCTACACCTTC
CASSSNTYGYTF
>TRBV5-1|TRBD1|TRBJ1-2
TGCGCCAGCAGCTCGGGACAGGGGCGCACCTCCTACACCTTC
CASSSGQGRTSYTF
>TRBV11-2|.|TRBJ1-2
TGTGCCAGCAGCTTATACGTCGCCGGGGGAGGCTACACCTTC
CASSLYVAGGGYTF
>TRBV19|TRBD1|TRBJ1-2
TGTGCCAGTAGCCCGACAGGGGCATATGGCTACACCTTC
CASSPTGAYGYTF
>TRBV15|.|TRBJ2-7
TGTGCCACCAGCAGAGATCGGGCGGGAACGGTGTACGAGCAGTACTTC
CATSRDRAGTVYEQYF
>TRBV7-2|.|TRBJ2-1
TGTGCCAGCAGCCTGACAGTTACCCGAAATGAGCAGTTCTTC
CASSLTVTRNEQFF
>TRBV2|TRBD2|TRBJ2-3
TGTGCCAGCAGTGTTCCAGCGGGGGGCCGCACAGATACGCAGTATTTT
CASSVPAGGRTDTQYF
>TRBV6-1|TRBD2|TRBJ2-7
TGTGCCAGCAGAACGAAAAGCGGGAGCTACGAGCAGTACTTC
CASRTKSGSYEQYF
>TRBV19|.|TRBJ2-2
TGTGCCAGTACCCCCCGGAGGGTCACCGGGGAGCTGTTTTTT
CASTPRRVTGELFF
>TRBV2|.|TRBJ2-7
TGTGCCAGCAGTCAACGGCGGGCCGCCTACGAGCAGTACTTC
CASSQRRAAYEQYF
>TRBV27|.|TRBJ1-2
TGTGCCAGCAGCTTAGGCTCTGGGCCTGCCTATGGCTACACCTTC
CASSLGSGPAYGYTF
>TRBV6-5|TRBD2|TRBJ2-5
TGTGCCAGCAGTAAGAGCGGGAGAGACCAAGAGACCCAGTACTTC
CASSKSGRDQETQYF
>TRBV2|TRBD1|TRBJ2-6
TGTGCCAGCAGTACTAGACAGGGGGCTCCCTCTGGGGCCAACGTCCTGACTTTC
CASSTRQGAPSGANVLTF
>TRBV27|TRBD1|TRBJ1-2
TGTGCCAGCAGTTTATCGGCAACAGGGGGTTTCTATGGCTACACCTTC
CASSLSATGGFYGYTF
>TRBV5-1|TRBD2|TRBJ2-3
TGCGCCAGCAACCGACTAGCGGGTGGCACAGATACGCAGTATTTT
CASNRLAGGTDTQYF
>TRBV19|.|TRBJ1-2
TGTGCCAGTAGTAGGGGGGAGAACTATGGCTACACCTTC
CASSRGENYGYTF
>TRBV5-1|TRBD2|TRBJ2-1
TGCGCCAGCAGGAGACTAGCGGGATCCGTCGATGAGCAGTTCTTC
CASRRLAGSVDEQFF
>TRBV4-2|TRBD2|TRBJ2-2
TGTGCCAGCAGCCAGCCCGGGGGGGCGGGAGCCGGGGAGCTGTTTTTT
CASSQPGGAGAGELFF
>TRBV23-1|.|TRBJ1-5
TGCGCCAGCAGTCAAGCAGGGCCTTATAGCAATCAGCCCCAGCATTTT
CASSQAGPYSNQPQHF
>TRBV2|TRBD1|TRBJ1-2
TGTGCCAGCAGTAGGACAGGGCCTCTCGACTATGGCTACACCTTC
CASSRTGPLDYGYTF
>TRBV2|TRBD1|TRBJ2-7
TGTGCCAGCAGTGACACAGGACAGGGCACCGAGCAGTACTTC
CASSDTGQGTEQYF
>TRBV21-1|.|TRBJ1-2
TGTGCCAGCAGCAACCCCCTAACCACCCGATATGGCTACACCTTC
CASSNPLTTRYGYTF
>TRBV6-1|.|TRBJ2-7
TGTGCCAGCAAGGGCGGGGTCTCCTACGAGCAGTACTTC
CASKGGVSYEQYF
>TRBV5-1|TRBD1|TRBJ2-5
TGCGCCAGCAGCTTGGCCGGGACAGGGGGAAAGGAGACCCAGTACTTC
CASSLAGTGGKETQYF
>TRBV5-1|TRBD2|TRBJ2-3
TGCGCCAGCAGCCTTAGCGGGAGGGAAGCAGATACGCAGTATTTT
CASSLSGREADTQYF
>TRBV9|.|TRBJ1-6
TGTGCCAGCAGCGTAGAAGGGGAAAATTCACCCCTACACTTT
CASSVEGENSPLHF
>TRBV5-1|.|TRBJ1-1
TGCGCCAGCAGCTGGACACCTTCGAACACTGAAGCTTTCTTT
CASSWTPSNTEAFF
>TRBV13|TRBD1|TRBJ2-2
TGTGCCAGCAGCTCCGGACAGGGGGCAATCGGGGAGCTGTTTTTT
CASSSGQGAIGELFF
>TRBV30|.|TRBJ2-7
TGTGCCTGGAGTGTAGGGGAATCCTACGAGCAGTACTTC
CAWSVGESYEQYF